This record covers a single T cell receptor beta chain. This entry belongs to a study of blood T cell repertoires in COVID-19. Across the whole study: Researchers got acute and convalescent COVID-19 samples from the United States, Italy and Spain. Nucleic acid was either cDNA or gDNA, and it came from T cells, B-cell-depleted T cells, or PBMCs.

Germline assignment: CDR1 GTSNPN and CDR2 SVGIG (reference sequence). This CDR3 has 15 amino acids. Trimming took off 1 base at V and 5 bases at J, with 14 bases between the two ends. Per the authors' pipeline: Using reference gene primer amplification, nucleated cell counts were estimated. Profiled with immunoSEQ multiplex PCR; TCRdb holds only in-frame clones, not every one. That table is the source of V, J and clone size, and D and trimming were worked out from the DNA. The sample shows 370,000 or so clones, approximately 77% of them seen only once. Sequencing was carried out using peripheral blood. The J gene is TRBJ1-4, the V gene TRBV30, with a tentative D call TRBD1 (6 bases). The source is a human donor with acute or convalescent COVID-19. The donor label of this sample is uncertain. Here the CDR3 reads CAWSARTVQNEKLFF. As DNA, the CDR3 is TGTGCCTGGAGTGCCCGGACAGTCCAGAATGAAAAACTGTTTTTT.